This TCR beta chain emerged from a study of T cells in Graves' hyperthyroidism and ophthalmopathy. The study, taken as a whole, reports: Ophthalmopathy, as predicted by the model, came a median 6.5 months after the prediction.

Researchers took RNA transcripts and amplified the TCR beta CDR3 regions from them. RT-PCR in the first round (using the HTBI primer set) targeted the TCR CDR3. TCRdb used MiXCR to reprocess the multiplex PCR reads, holding one entry per CDR3 protein. This sample has 250,000 to 300,000 distinct CDR3 sequences, with nearly 15% found just once. The CDR3 is 14 amino acids. Germline V gene lookup returns CDR1 MNHEY and CDR2 SMNVEV (reference sequence). Patients with uncontrolled infections, other autoimmune diseases, pregnancy or lactation were excluded. On this clonotype itself: Its antigen is not identified. This could be a read error, since a much larger clone is one nucleotide away.

This chain uses TRBV27 with TRBJ2-2; D is unclear. The sequence was collected from a woman in her fifties or sixties with Graves' hyperthyroidism that later progressed to Graves' ophthalmopathy. The sequenced sample was blood. The CDR3 sequence: CTSKVRKNTGELFF. CDR3 bases: TGTACCAGCAAGGTCCGAAAGAACACCGGGGAGCTGTTTTTT.